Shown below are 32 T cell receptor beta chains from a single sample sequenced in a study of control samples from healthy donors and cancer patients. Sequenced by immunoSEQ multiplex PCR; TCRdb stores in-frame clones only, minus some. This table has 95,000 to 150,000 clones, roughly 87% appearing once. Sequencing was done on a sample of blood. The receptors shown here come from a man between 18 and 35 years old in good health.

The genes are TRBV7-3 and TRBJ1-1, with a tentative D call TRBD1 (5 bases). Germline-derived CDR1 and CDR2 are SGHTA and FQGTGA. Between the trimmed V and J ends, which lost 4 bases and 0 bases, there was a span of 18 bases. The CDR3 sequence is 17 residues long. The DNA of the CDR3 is TGTGCCAGCAGCTCGCGACAGACGGGCCTTATGAACACTGAAGCTTTCTTT. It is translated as CASSSRQTGLMNTEAFF.

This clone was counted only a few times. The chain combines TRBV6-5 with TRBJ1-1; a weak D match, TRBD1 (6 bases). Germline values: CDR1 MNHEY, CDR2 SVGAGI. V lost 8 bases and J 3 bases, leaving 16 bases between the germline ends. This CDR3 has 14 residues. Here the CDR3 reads CASGKTGGDTEAFF. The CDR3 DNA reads TGTGCCAGCGGGAAGACAGGAGGCGACACTGAAGCTTTCTTT.

The CDR3 here is CAWSEVGLSPAGANVLTF. As DNA, the CDR3 is TGTGCCTGGAGTGAGGTGGGACTTTCCCCGGCTGGGGCCAACGTCCTGACTTTC. The chain carries TRBV30 and TRBJ2-6, with D maybe TRBD2 (6 bases). The CDR3 is 18 residues long. Trimming left V 1 base short and J 2 bases short, with 18 bases between. From germline, CDR1 is GTSNPN and CDR2 SVGIG (reference sequence).

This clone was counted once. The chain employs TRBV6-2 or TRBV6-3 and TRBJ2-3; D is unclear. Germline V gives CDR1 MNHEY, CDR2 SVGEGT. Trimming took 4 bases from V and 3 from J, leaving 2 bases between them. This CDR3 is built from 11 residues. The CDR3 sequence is CASSSTDTQYF. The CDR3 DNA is TGTGCCAGCAGTTCAACAGATACGCAGTATTTT.

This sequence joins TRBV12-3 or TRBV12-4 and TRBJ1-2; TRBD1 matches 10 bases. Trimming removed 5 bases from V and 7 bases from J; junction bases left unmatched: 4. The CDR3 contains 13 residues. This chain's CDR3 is CASSRQGAVGYTF. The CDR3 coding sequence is TGTGCCAGCAGTCGACAGGGGGCGGTTGGCTACACCTTC.

DNA for the CDR3: TGTGCCAGCAGCCAGAGGGGACCGGGATTTAAGCTCCACTTT. It specifies CASSQRGPGFKLHF. The V call is TRBV3-1 (or the pseudogene TRBV3-2), the J call TRBJ1-6; the D gene is possibly TRBD1 (5 bases). CDR3 length equals 14 residues. Looked up from germline, CDR1 is LGHDT and CDR2 is YNNKEL (reference sequence). V was trimmed by 3 bases and J by 16 bases, leaving 19 bases between them.

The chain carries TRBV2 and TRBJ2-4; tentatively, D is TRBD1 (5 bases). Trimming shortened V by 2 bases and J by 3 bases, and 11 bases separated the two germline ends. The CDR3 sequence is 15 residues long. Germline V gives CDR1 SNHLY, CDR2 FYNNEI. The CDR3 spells CASSELQGGKNIQYF. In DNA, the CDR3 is TGTGCCAGCAGTGAACTCCAGGGTGGCAAAAACATTCAGTACTTC.

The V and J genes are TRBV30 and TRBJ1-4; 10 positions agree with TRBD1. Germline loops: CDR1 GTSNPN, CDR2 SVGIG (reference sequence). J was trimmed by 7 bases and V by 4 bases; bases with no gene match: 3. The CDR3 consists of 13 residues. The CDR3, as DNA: TGTGCCTGGAACCGGGACAGGGGTGAAAAACTGTTTTTT. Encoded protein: CAWNRDRGEKLFF.

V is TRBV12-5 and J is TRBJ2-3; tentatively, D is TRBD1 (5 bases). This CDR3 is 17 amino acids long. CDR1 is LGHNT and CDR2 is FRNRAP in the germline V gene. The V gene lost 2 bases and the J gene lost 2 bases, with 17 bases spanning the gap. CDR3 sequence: CASGLHPPGLVTDTQYF. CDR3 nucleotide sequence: TGTGCTAGTGGTTTGCACCCCCCAGGGCTAGTCACAGATACGCAGTATTTT. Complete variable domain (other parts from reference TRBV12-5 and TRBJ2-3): DARVTQTPRHKVTEMGQEVTMRCQPILGHNTVFWYRQTMMQGLELLAYFRNRAPLDDSGMPKDRFSAEMPDATLATLKIQPSEPRDSAVYFCASGLHPPGLVTDTQYFGPGTRLTVL.

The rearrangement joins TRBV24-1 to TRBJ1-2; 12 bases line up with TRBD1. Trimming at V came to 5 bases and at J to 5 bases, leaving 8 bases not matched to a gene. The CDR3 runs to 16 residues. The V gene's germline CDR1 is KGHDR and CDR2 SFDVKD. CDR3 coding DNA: TGTGCCACCAGTGCCAAGGGACAGGGGGCAAGGTATGGCTACACCTTC. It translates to CATSAKGQGARYGYTF.

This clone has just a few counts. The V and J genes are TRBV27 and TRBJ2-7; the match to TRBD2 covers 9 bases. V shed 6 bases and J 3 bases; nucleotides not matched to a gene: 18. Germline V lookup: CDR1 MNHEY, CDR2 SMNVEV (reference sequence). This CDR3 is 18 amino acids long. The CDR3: CASRPLGTSSGRYYEQYF. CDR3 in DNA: TGTGCCAGCAGACCCCTTGGGACTAGCTCGGGGAGATACTACGAGCAGTACTTC.

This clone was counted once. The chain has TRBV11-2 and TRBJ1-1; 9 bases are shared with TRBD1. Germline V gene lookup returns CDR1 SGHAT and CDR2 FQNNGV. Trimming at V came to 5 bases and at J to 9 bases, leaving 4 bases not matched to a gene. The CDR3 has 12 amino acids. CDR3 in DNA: TGTGCCAGCAGCCGGACAGGGGAAAAAGCTTTCTTT. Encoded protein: CASSRTGEKAFF.

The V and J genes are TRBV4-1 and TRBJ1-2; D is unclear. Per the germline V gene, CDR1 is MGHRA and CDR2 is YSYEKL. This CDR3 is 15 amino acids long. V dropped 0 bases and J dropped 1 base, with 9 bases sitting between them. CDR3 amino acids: CASSQDGQFNYGYTF. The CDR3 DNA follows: TGCGCCAGCAGCCAAGATGGGCAGTTTAACTATGGCTACACCTTC.

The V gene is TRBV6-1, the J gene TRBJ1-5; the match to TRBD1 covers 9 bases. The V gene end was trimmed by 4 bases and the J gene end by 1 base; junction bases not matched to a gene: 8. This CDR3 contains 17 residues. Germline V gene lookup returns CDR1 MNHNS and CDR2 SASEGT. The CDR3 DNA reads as TGTGCCAGCAGTGGCCGGGACAGGGTGGCGAGCAATCAGCCCCAGCATTTT. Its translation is CASSGRDRVASNQPQHF.

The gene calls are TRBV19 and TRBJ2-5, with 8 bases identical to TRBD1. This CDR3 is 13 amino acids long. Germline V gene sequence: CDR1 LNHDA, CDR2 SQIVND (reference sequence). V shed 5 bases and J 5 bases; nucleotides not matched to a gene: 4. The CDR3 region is CASSEGQGETQYF. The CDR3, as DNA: TGTGCCAGTAGTGAAGGACAGGGCGAGACCCAGTACTTC.

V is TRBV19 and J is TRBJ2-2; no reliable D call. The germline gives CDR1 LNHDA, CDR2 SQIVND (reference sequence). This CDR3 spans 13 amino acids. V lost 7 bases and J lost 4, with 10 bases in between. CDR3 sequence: CASTRVTTGELFF. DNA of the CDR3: TGTGCCAGTACACGGGTTACCACCGGGGAGCTGTTTTTT.

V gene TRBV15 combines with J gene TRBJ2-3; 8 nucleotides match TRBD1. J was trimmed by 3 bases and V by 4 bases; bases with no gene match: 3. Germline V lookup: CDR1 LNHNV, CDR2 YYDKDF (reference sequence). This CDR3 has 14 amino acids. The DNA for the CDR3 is TGTGCCACCAGCACCAGACAGGGGACAGATACGCAGTATTTT. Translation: CATSTRQGTDTQYF.

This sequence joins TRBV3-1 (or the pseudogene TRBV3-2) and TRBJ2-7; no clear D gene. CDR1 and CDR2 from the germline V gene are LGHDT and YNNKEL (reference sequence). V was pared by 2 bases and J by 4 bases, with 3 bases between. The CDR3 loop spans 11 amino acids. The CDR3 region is CASSQRYEQYF. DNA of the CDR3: TGTGCCAGCAGCCAAAGGTACGAGCAGTACTTC.

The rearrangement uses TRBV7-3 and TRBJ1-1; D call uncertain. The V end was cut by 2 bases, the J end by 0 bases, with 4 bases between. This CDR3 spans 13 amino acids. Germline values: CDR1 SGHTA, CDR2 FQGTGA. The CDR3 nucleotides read TGTGCCAGCAGCTTAGAACTGAACACTGAAGCTTTCTTT. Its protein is CASSLELNTEAFF.

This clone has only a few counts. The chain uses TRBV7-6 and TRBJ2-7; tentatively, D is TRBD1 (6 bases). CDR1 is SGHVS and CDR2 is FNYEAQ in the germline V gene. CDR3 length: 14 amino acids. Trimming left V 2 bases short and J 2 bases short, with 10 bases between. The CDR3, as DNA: TGTGCCAGCAGCTTAAACGGACAGACCTACGAGCAGTACTTC. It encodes CASSLNGQTYEQYF.

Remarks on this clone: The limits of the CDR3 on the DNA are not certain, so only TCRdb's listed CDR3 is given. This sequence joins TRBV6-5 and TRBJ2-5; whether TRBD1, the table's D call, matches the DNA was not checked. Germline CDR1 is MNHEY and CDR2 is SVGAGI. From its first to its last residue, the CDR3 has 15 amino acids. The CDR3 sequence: CASSSSTGTQETQYF.

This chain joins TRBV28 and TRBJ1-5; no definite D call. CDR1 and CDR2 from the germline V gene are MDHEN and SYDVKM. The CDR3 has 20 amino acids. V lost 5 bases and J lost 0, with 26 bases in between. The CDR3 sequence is CASSPGLQRTLGNSNQPQHF. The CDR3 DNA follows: TGTGCCAGCAGTCCGGGCTTACAGAGGACCTTAGGAAATAGCAATCAGCCCCAGCATTTT.

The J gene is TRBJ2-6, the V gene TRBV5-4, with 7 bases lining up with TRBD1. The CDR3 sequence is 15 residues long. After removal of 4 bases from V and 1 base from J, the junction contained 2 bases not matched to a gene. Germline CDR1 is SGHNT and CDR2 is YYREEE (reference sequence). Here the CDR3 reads CASSLDRSGANVLTF. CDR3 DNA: TGTGCCAGCAGCCTGGACAGGTCTGGGGCCAACGTCCTGACTTTC.

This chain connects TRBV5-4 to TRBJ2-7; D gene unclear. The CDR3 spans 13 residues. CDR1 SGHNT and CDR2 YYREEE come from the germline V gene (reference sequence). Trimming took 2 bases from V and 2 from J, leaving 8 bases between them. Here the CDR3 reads CASSFHETYEQYF. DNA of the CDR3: TGTGCCAGCAGCTTTCACGAAACCTACGAGCAGTACTTC.

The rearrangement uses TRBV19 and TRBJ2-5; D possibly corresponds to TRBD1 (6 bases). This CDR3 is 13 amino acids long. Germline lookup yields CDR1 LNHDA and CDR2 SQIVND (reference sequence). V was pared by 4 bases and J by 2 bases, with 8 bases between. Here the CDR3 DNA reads TGTGCCAGTAGTAGGGGGCTGCAAGAGACCCAGTACTTC. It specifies CASSRGLQETQYF. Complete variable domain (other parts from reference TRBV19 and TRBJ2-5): DGGITQSPKYLFRKEGQNVTLSCEQNLNHDAMYWYRQDPGQGLRLIYYSQIVNDFQKGDIAEGYSVSREKKESFPLTVTSAQKNPTAFYLCASSRGLQETQYFGPGTRLLVL.

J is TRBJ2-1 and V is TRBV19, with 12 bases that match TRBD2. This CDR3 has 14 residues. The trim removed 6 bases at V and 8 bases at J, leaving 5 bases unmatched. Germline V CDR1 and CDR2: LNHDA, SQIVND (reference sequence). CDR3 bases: TGTGCCAGTAGGACTAGCGGGAGTTTAGATGAGCAGTTCTTC. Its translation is CASRTSGSLDEQFF. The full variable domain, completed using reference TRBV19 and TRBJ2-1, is DGGITQSPKYLFRKEGQNVTLSCEQNLNHDAMYWYRQDPGQGLRLIYYSQIVNDFQKGDIAEGYSVSREKKESFPLTVTSAQKNPTAFYLCASRTSGSLDEQFFGPGTRLTVL.

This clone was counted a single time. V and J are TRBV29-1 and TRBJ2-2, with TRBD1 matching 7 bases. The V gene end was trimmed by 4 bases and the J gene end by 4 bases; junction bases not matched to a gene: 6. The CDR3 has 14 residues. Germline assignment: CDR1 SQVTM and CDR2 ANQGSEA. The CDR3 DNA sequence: TGCAGCGTTGTTTGGGACAGATCCACCGGGGAGCTGTTTTTT. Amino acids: CSVVWDRSTGELFF.

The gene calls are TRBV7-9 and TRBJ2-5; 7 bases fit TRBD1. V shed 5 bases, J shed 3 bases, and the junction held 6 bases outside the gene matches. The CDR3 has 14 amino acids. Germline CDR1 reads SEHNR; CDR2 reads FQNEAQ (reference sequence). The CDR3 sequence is CASSVRDSKETQYF. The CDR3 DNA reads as TGTGCCAGCAGCGTCCGGGACAGCAAAGAGACCCAGTACTTC.

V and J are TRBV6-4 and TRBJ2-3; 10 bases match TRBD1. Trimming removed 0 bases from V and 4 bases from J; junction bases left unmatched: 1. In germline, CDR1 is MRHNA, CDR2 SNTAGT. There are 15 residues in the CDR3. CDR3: CASSDSTGGADTQYF. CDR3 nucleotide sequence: TGTGCCAGCAGTGACTCGACAGGGGGCGCAGATACGCAGTATTTT.

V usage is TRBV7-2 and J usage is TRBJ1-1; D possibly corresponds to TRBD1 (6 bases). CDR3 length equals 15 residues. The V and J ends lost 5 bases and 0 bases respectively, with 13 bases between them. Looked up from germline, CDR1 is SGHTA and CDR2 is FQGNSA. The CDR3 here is CASSLIQGLNTEAFF. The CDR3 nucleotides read TGTGCCAGCAGCCTCATACAGGGCCTGAACACTGAAGCTTTCTTT. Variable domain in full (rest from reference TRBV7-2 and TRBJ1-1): GAGVSQSPSNKVTEKGKDVELRCDPISGHTALYWYRQSLGQGLEFLIYFQGNSAPDKSGLPSDRFSAERTGGSVSTLTIQRTQQEDSAVYLCASSLIQGLNTEAFFGQGTRLTVV.

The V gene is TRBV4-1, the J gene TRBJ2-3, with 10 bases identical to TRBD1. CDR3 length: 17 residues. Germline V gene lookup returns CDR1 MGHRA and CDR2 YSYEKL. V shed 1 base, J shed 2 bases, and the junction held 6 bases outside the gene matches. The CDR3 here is CASSQGGTGAFTDTQYF. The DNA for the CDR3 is TGCGCCAGCAGCCAAGGGGGGACAGGGGCATTCACAGATACGCAGTATTTT.

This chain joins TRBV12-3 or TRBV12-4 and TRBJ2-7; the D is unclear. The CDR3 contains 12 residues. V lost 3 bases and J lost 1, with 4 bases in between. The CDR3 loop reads CASSFQSYEQYF. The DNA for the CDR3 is TGTGCCAGCAGTTTCCAGTCCTACGAGCAGTACTTC.